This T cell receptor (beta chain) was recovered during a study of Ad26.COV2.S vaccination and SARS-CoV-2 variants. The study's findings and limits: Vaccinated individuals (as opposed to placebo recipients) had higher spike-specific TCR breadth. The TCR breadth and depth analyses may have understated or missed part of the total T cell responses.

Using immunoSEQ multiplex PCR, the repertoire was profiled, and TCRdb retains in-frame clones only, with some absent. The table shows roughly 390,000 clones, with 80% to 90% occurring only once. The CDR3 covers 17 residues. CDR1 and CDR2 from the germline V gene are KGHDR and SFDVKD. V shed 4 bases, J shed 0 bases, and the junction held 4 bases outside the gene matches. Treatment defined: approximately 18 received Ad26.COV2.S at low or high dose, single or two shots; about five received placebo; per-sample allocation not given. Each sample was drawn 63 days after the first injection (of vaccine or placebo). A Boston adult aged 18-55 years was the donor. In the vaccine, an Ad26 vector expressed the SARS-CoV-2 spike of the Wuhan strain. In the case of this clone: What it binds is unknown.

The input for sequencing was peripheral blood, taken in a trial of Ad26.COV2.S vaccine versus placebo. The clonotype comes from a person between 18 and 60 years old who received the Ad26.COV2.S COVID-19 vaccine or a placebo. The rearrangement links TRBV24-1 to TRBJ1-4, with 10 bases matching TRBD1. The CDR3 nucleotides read TGTGCCACCAGTGACCCGGGACAGGGGCCAACTAATGAAAAACTGTTTTTT. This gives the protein CATSDPGQGPTNEKLFF.